A selection of T cell receptor beta chains follows, all from one sample in a study of cytomegalovirus exposure and HLA in healthy donors. Sequencing was performed with immunoSEQ multiplex PCR; in TCRdb, only in-frame clones are kept and a portion is missing. Of 150,000 to 200,000 clones detected, 80% to 90% appear once; the ten largest clones hold 1.5% to 2%. The source material was PBMCs. Every receptor here comes from a man aged 40-50 years in good health and CMV-seropositive. CDR3s include the opening cysteine and the closing phenylalanine or tryptophan. D genes are given only for firm matches. Part of the rows lack a size; the others show once, few, many or a class for expanded clones.

v_gene	abundance	j_gene	d_gene	CDR3aa	CDR3nt
TRBV7-9	.	TRBJ2-4	.	CASSPAVDRDSQYF	TGTGCCAGCAGCCCCGCGGTGGATCGAGACAGTCAGTACTTC
TRBV2	.	TRBJ1-2	TRBD1	CASSGQGGEGYTF	TGTGCCAGCAGTGGACAGGGGGGCGAGGGCTACACCTTC
TRBV6-5	.	TRBJ2-3	.	CASVRGYSTDTQYF	TGTGCCAGCGTGCGAGGGTATAGCACAGATACGCAGTATTTT
TRBV10-1	.	TRBJ2-2	.	CASSESFGTTNTGELFF	TGCGCCAGCAGTGAGTCGTTCGGGACAACGAACACCGGGGAGCTGTTTTTT
TRBV7-9	.	TRBJ2-7	TRBD2	CSSSGRGGYEQYF	TGTTCCAGCAGCGGGCGCGGGGGCTACGAGCAGTACTTC
TRBV9	once	TRBJ2-2	TRBD2	CASSGGGQLNTGELFF	TGTGCCAGCAGCGGGGGAGGGCAGCTGAACACCGGGGAGCTGTTTTTT
TRBV7-8	.	TRBJ2-5	TRBD2	CASSLGLAGDETQYF	TGTGCCAGCAGCTTAGGACTAGCGGGAGATGAGACCCAGTACTTC
TRBV10-3	once	TRBJ1-6	.	CAIRDGEGLGDRSPLHF	TGTGCCATCAGAGACGGTGAGGGATTGGGCGATCGTTCACCCCTCCACTTT
TRBV5-4	once	TRBJ2-1	TRBD2	CASSLGRTSGIHNEQFF	TGTGCCAGCAGCCTGGGACGGACTAGCGGGATCCACAATGAGCAGTTCTTC
TRBV29-1	once	TRBJ2-7	TRBD1	CSATRQGVGEQYF	TGCAGCGCCACCCGGCAGGGGGTGGGCGAGCAGTACTTC
TRBV7-9	.	TRBJ1-1	TRBD1	CASSFASGTGNTEAFF	TGTGCCAGCAGCTTTGCTTCCGGGACAGGGAACACTGAAGCTTTCTTT
TRBV7-8	.	TRBJ2-7	TRBD2	CASQPGTSEYEQYF	TGTGCCAGCCAACCCGGGACTAGCGAGTACGAGCAGTACTTC
TRBV4-2	.	TRBJ2-7	.	CASSQGGVYEQYF	TGTGCCAGCAGCCAAGGAGGTGTGTACGAGCAGTACTTC
TRBV5-1	.	TRBJ2-7	.	CASEEAYEQYF	TGCGCCAGCGAGGAAGCCTACGAGCAGTACTTC
TRBV9	.	TRBJ2-1	.	CASSVGGGAANEQFF	TGTGCCAGCAGCGTAGGAGGTGGGGCCGCCAATGAGCAGTTCTTC
TRBV12-5	.	TRBJ2-3	.	CASGSGQRTDTQYF	TGTGCTAGTGGTTCGGGACAACGCACAGATACGCAGTATTTT
TRBV6-1	few	TRBJ1-4	.	CASRKQFTNEKLFF	TGTGCCAGCAGGAAACAGTTTACTAATGAAAAACTGTTTTTT
TRBV29-1	.	TRBJ2-5	TRBD2	CSAHTQGGREETQYF	TGCAGTGCTCACACCCAGGGCGGGAGGGAAGAGACCCAGTACTTC
TRBV27	.	TRBJ2-7	TRBD1	CASSYRGSYEQYF	TGTGCCAGCAGTTACAGGGGCTCCTACGAGCAGTACTTC
TRBV5-1	few	TRBJ2-7	.	CASSVDQGTYEQYF	TGCGCCAGCAGCGTAGACCAGGGTACCTACGAGCAGTACTTC
TRBV28	.	TRBJ1-2	.	CASSYNGGAGGYTF	TGTGCCAGCAGTTATAATGGGGGCGCAGGTGGCTACACCTTC
TRBV19	.	TRBJ1-5	.	CASSISSNQPQHF	TGTGCCAGTAGTATCTCGAGCAATCAGCCCCAGCATTTT
TRBV4-2	.	TRBJ2-3	.	CASSHPSQDTQYF	TGTGCCAGCAGCCACCCCAGTCAAGATACGCAGTATTTT